This passage covers 14 T cell receptor beta chains from one sample sequenced in a study of OX40 agonist ivuxolimab in advanced cancers. Repertoires were generated with immunoSEQ multiplex PCR, while TCRdb's copy carries only in-frame clones and drops some. The repertoire holds some 70,000 clones, with roughly 80% as singletons. Sequenced material: CD4+ or CD8+ T cells sorted from blood, taken in a trial of the OX40 agonist ivuxolimab. The receptors originated from an adult with an advanced solid tumor such as melanoma, head and neck, liver or kidney cancer.

The chain is built from TRBV7-8 and TRBJ2-6; no reliable D call. Trimming took 6 bases from V and 2 from J, leaving 11 bases between them. CDR1 and CDR2 (germline): SGHVS, FQNEAQ. The CDR3 loop spans 15 amino acids. The DNA of the CDR3 is TGTGCCAGCAGGATGGGTGGAGCTGGGGCCAACGTCCTGACTTTC. It codes for CASRMGGAGANVLTF. The entire variable domain, with the rest obtained from reference TRBV7-8 and TRBJ2-6, is as follows: GAGVSQSPRYKVAKRGQDVALRCDPISGHVSLFWYQQALGQGPEFLTYFQNEAQLDKSGLPSDRFFAERPEGSVSTLKIQRTQQEDSAVYLCASRMGGAGANVLTFGAGSRLTVL.

CDR3 in amino acids: CASSLALTVNTGELFF. The DNA of the CDR3 is TGTGCCAGCAGCTTGGCTCTGACGGTGAACACCGGGGAGCTGTTTTTT. The genes are TRBV5-5 and TRBJ2-2; D gene uncertain. CDR3 length: 16 amino acids. V was shortened by 0 bases and J by 1 base, with 10 bases between the two germline ends. Per the germline V gene, CDR1 is SGHKS and CDR2 is YYEKEE (reference sequence).

The V and J genes are TRBV6-1 and TRBJ1-1; D remains unclear. Germline-derived CDR1 and CDR2 are MNHNS and SASEGT. The CDR3 spans 12 residues. Trimming took off 7 bases at V and 4 bases at J, with 10 bases between the two ends. CDR3 in DNA: TGTGCCAGCATTCGGGTAGGCACTGAAGCTTTCTTT. This codes for CASIRVGTEAFF.

This chain connects TRBV6-5 to TRBJ2-7, with D maybe TRBD2 (6 bases). The germline V gene has CDR1 MNHEY and CDR2 SVGAGI. V was cut by 4 bases and J by 3 bases, with 16 bases left in between. CDR3 size: 15 residues. The CDR3 DNA reads as TGTGCCAGCAGTTTCGTTGGAGGGAGAAACTACGAGCAGTACTTC. It specifies CASSFVGGRNYEQYF.

The rearrangement joins TRBV19 to TRBJ1-2; D is perhaps TRBD1 (5 bases). Germline values: CDR1 LNHDA, CDR2 SQIVND (reference sequence). CDR3 length: 12 amino acids. Trimming cost V 5 bases and J 8 bases, with 12 bases left between them. CDR3 coding DNA: TGTGCCAGTAGTGGTGAGGGGTACGGCTACACCTTC. Protein sequence: CASSGEGYGYTF.

The chain carries TRBV4-1 and TRBJ2-5; D remains unclear. This CDR3 has 16 residues. The germline V gene has CDR1 MGHRA and CDR2 YSYEKL. The V end lost 1 base, the J end lost 3 bases, and 15 bases lay between the germline ends. CDR3 in amino acids: CASSQVSIRVKETQYF. DNA of the CDR3: TGCGCCAGCAGCCAAGTCTCAATCAGAGTTAAAGAGACCCAGTACTTC.

The rearrangement uses TRBV6-1 and TRBJ2-5; D remains unclear. The assigned J gene may be wrong: the sequence end matches TRBJ2-7 better. This CDR3 spans 13 amino acids. The germline V gene encodes CDR1 MNHNS and CDR2 SASEGT. This chain's CDR3 is CASSEAWTHEQYF. CDR3 sequence (DNA): TGTGCCAGCAGTGAAGCATGGACCCACGAGCAGTACTTC.

The chain couples TRBV11-3 to TRBJ1-1; D is unresolved. This CDR3 comprises 12 residues. V was shortened by 8 bases and J by 5 bases, with 12 bases between the two germline ends. Germline assignment: CDR1 SGHNT and CDR2 YENEEA. The CDR3 nucleotides are TGTGCCAGCCCCTTGTTAGGGACTGAAGCTTTCTTT. It is translated as CASPLLGTEAFF.

J is TRBJ2-5 and V is TRBV18, with D perhaps matching TRBD2 (6 bases). The last part of the DNA fits TRBJ2-7 better; the J call may be wrong. The CDR3 extends over 15 amino acids. The germline V gene encodes CDR1 KGHSH and CDR2 LQKENI. CDR3 nucleotides: TGTGCCAGCTCACCTACCGGGAGTATCTCCTACGAGCAGTACTTC. It specifies CASSPTGSISYEQYF.

The chain joins TRBV4-1 to TRBJ2-7; 7 bases agree with TRBD1. The germline V gene encodes CDR1 MGHRA and CDR2 YSYEKL. The CDR3 totals 14 residues. V trimming: 4 bases; J trimming: 5 bases; junction bases outside the gene matches: 8. CDR3 residues: CASSPSDRFHEQYF. In nucleotides, the CDR3 is TGCGCCAGCAGCCCATCGGACAGGTTCCACGAGCAGTACTTC.

The J gene is TRBJ2-3, the V gene TRBV10-1; D may be TRBD1 (6 bases). CDR3 size: 14 residues. V was shortened by 8 bases and J by 11 bases, with 23 bases between the two germline ends. Germline lookup yields CDR1 WNHNN and CDR2 SYGVQD (reference sequence). CDR3 loop: CASASGLKGGVQYF. In nucleotides, the CDR3 is TGCGCCAGCGCATCGGGCCTCAAAGGGGGTGTGCAGTATTTT.

This chain's CDR3 is CASSVDGQETQYF. The CDR3 coding sequence is TGTGCCAGCAGCGTAGACGGCCAAGAGACCCAGTACTTC. V is TRBV9 and J is TRBJ2-5; D remains ambiguous. The CDR3 totals 13 residues. The germline gives CDR1 SGDLS, CDR2 YYNGEE. Trimming removed 0 bases at V and 1 base at J, with 4 bases between.

The rearrangement links TRBV7-2 to TRBJ2-7; D may be TRBD2 (7 bases). Germline CDR1 is SGHTA and CDR2 is FQGNSA. Trimming pared 2 bases from V and 6 bases from J, leaving 17 bases between. The CDR3 covers 15 residues. The CDR3 DNA reads as TGTGCCAGCAGCTTAATAGGGGGGGCAGAGGGCGAGCAGTACTTC. It specifies CASSLIGGAEGEQYF.

The genes are TRBV5-1 and TRBJ1-2; D is unclear. The germline CDR1 and CDR2 sequences are SGHRS and YFSETQ. V dropped 3 bases and J dropped 4 bases, with 10 bases sitting between them. The length of the CDR3 is 13 residues. The CDR3 loop reads CASSYVGSYGYTF. CDR3 coding DNA: TGCGCCAGCAGCTATGTTGGGAGCTATGGCTACACCTTC. The variable domain in full, completed from reference TRBV5-1 and TRBJ1-2, reads KAGVTQTPRYLIKTRGQQVTLSCSPISGHRSVSWYQQTPGQGLQFLFEYFSETQRNKGNFPGRFSGRQFSNSRSEMNVSTLELGDSALYLCASSYVGSYGYTFGSGTRLTVV.